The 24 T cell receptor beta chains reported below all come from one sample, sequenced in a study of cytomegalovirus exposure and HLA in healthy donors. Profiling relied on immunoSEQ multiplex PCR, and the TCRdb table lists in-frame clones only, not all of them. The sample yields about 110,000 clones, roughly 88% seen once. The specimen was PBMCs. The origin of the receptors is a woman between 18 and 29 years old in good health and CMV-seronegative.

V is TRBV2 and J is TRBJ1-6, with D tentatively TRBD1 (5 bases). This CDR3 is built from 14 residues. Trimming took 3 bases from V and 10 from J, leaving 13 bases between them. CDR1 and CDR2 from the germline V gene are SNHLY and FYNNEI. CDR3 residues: CASSDGARESPLHF. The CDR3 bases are TGTGCCAGCAGTGATGGGGCTAGGGAATCACCCCTCCACTTT.

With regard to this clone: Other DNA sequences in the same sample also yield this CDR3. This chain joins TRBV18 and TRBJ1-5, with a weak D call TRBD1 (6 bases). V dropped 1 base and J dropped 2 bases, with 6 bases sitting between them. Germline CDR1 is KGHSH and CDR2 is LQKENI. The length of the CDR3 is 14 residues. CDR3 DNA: TGTGCCAGCTCACCACAGGGGGGCAATCAGCCCCAGCATTTT. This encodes CASSPQGGNQPQHF.

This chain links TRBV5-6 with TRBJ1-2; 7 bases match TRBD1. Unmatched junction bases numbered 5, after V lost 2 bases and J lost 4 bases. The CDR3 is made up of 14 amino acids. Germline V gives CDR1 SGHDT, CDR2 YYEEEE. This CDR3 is CASSFPDRVYGYTF. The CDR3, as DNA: TGTGCCAGCAGCTTTCCCGACAGGGTCTATGGCTACACCTTC.

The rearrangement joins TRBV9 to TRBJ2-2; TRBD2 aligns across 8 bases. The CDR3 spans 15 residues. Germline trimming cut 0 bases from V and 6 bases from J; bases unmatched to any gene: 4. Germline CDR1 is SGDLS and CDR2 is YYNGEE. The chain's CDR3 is CASSVGGTSSGELFF. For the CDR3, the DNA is TGTGCCAGCAGCGTAGGTGGGACTAGTTCCGGGGAGCTGTTTTTT.

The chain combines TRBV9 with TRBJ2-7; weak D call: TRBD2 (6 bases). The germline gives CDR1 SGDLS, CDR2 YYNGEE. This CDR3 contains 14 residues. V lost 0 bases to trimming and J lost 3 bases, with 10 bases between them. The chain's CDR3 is CASSVGEVNYEQYF. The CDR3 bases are TGTGCCAGCAGCGTAGGGGAGGTAAACTACGAGCAGTACTTC.

Written as DNA, the CDR3 is TGTGCCAGCAGTTGGATCGGGGGGAACAATGAGCAGTTCTTC. It codes for CASSWIGGNNEQFF. The rearrangement joins TRBV27 to TRBJ2-1, with 7 nucleotides matching TRBD2. V lost 4 bases and J lost 5; bases outside the gene matches: 5. Germline CDR1 reads MNHEY; CDR2 reads SMNVEV (reference sequence). The CDR3 covers 14 residues.

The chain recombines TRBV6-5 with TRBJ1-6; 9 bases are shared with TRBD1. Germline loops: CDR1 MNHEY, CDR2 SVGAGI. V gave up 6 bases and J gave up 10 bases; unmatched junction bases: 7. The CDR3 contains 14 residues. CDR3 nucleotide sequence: TGTGCCAGCAGGGACGGGACAGGGCTGTCACCCCTCCACTTT. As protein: CASRDGTGLSPLHF.

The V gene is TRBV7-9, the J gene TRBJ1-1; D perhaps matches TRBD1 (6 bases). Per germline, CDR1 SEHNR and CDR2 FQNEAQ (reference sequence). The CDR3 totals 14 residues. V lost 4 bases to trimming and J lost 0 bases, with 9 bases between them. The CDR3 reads CASSSRDMNTEAFF. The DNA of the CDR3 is TGTGCCAGCAGCTCCAGGGACATGAACACTGAAGCTTTCTTT.

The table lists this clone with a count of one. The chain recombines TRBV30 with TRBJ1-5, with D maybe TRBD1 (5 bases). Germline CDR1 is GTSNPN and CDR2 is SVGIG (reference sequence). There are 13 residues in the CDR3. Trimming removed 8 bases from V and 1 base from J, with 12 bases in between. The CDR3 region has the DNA TGTGCCACGGACGGGGGAAGCAATCAGCCCCAGCATTTT. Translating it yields CATDGGSNQPQHF.

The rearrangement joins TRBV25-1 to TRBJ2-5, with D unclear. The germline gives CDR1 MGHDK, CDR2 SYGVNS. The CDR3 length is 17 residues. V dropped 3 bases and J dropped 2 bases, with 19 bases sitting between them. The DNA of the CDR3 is TGTGCCAGCAGTGACCCCCCTGTGGGCGTAGATCAAGAGACCCAGTACTTC. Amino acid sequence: CASSDPPVGVDQETQYF. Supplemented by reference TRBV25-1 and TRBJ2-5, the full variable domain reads EADIYQTPRYLVIGTGKKITLECSQTMGHDKMYWYQQDPGMELHLIHYSYGVNSTEKGDLSSESTVSRIRTEHFPLTLESARPSHTSQYLCASSDPPVGVDQETQYFGPGTRLLVL.

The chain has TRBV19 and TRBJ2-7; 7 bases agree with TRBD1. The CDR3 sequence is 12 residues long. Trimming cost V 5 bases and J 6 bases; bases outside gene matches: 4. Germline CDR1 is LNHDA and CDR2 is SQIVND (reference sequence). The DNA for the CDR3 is TGTGCCAGTAGTGACAGGGTTGCCGAGCAGTACTTC. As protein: CASSDRVAEQYF.

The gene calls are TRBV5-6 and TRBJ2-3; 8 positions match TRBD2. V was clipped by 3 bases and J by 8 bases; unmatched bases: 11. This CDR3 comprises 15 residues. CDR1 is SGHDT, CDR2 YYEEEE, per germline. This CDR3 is CASSSLNSGVRTQYF. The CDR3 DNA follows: TGTGCCAGCAGCTCCCTCAATAGCGGGGTACGTACGCAGTATTTT.

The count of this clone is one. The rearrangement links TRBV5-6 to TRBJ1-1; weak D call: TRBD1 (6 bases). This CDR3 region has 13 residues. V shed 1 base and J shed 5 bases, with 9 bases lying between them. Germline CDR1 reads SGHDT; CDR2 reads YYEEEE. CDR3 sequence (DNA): TGTGCCAGCAGCTTGCACAGGGATACTGAAGCTTTCTTT. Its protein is CASSLHRDTEAFF.

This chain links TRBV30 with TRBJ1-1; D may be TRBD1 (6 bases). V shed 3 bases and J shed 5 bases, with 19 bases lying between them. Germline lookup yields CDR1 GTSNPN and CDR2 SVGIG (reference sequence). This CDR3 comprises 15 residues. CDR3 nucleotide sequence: TGTGCCTGGAGGGATTACCAGGGGCAGGGGACTGAAGCTTTCTTT. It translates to CAWRDYQGQGTEAFF.

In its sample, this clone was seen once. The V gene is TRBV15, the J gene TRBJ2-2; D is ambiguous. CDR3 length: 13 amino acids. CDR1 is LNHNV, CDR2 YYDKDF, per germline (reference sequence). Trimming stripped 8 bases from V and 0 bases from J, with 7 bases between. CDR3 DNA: TGTGCCACCGAGGCAGCGAACACCGGGGAGCTGTTTTTT. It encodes CATEAANTGELFF.

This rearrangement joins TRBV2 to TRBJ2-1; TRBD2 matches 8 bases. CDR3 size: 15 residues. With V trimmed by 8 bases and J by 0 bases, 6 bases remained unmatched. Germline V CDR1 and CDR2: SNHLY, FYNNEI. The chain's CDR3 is CASSSAGASYNEQFF. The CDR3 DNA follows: TGTGCCAGCTCCTCAGCGGGGGCCTCCTACAATGAGCAGTTCTTC.

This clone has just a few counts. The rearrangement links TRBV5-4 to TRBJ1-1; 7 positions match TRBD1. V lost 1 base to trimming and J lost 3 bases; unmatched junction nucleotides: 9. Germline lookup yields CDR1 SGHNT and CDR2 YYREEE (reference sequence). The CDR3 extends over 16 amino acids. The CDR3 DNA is TGTGCCAGCAGCTTGAGGGGGCAGGGGATGTACACTGAAGCTTTCTTT. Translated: CASSLRGQGMYTEAFF.

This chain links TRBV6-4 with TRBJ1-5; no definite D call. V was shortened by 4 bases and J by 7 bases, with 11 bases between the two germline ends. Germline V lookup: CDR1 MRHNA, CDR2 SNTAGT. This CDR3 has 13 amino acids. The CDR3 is CASSVRVGQPQHF. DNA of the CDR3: TGTGCCAGCAGTGTTCGGGTTGGGCAGCCCCAGCATTTT.

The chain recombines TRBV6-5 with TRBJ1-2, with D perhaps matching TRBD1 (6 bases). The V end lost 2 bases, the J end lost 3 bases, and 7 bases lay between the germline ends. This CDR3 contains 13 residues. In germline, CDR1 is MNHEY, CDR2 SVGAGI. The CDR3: CASSYNRDYGYTF. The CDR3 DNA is TGTGCCAGCAGTTACAACAGGGACTATGGCTACACCTTC.

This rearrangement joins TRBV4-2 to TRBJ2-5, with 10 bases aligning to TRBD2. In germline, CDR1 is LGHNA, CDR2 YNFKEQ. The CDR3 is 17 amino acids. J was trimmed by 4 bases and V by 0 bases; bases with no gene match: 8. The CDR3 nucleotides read TGTGCCAGCAGCCAAGAGGGAGCGGGGGGGGGTCGAGAGACCCAGTACTTC. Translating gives CASSQEGAGGGRETQYF.

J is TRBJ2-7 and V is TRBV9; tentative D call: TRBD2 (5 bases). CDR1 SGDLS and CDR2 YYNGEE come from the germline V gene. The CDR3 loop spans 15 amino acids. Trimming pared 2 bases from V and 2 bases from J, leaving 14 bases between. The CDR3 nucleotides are TGTGCCAGCAGCGTCGATCCCTCGGGAACCTACGAGCAGTACTTC. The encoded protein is CASSVDPSGTYEQYF. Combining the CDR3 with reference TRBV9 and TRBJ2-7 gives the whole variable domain DSGVTQTPKHLITATGQRVTLRCSPRSGDLSVYWYQQSLDQGLQFLIQYYNGEERAKGNILERFSAQQFPDLHSELNLSSLELGDSALYFCASSVDPSGTYEQYFGPGTRLTVT.

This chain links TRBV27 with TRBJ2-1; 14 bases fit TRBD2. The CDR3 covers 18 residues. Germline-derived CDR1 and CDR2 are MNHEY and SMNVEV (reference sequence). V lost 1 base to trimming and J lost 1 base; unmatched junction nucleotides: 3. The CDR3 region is CASSLWGLAGASYNEQFF. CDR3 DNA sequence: TGTGCCAGCAGTTTATGGGGACTAGCGGGGGCTTCCTACAATGAGCAGTTCTTC.

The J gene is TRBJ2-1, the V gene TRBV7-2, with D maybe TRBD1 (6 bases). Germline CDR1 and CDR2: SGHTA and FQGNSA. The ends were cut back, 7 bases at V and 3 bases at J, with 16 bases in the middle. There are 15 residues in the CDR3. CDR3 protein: CASTLRPGVYNEQFF. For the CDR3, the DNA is TGTGCCAGCACCCTCCGCCCAGGGGTCTACAATGAGCAGTTCTTC.

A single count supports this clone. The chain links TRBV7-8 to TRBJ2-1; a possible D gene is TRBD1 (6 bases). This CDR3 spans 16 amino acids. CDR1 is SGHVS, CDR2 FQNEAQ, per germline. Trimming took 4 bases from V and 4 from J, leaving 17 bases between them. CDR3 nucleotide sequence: TGTGCCAGCAGCTCACCCGGGACACCCTCTTACAATGAGCAGTTCTTC. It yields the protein CASSSPGTPSYNEQFF.